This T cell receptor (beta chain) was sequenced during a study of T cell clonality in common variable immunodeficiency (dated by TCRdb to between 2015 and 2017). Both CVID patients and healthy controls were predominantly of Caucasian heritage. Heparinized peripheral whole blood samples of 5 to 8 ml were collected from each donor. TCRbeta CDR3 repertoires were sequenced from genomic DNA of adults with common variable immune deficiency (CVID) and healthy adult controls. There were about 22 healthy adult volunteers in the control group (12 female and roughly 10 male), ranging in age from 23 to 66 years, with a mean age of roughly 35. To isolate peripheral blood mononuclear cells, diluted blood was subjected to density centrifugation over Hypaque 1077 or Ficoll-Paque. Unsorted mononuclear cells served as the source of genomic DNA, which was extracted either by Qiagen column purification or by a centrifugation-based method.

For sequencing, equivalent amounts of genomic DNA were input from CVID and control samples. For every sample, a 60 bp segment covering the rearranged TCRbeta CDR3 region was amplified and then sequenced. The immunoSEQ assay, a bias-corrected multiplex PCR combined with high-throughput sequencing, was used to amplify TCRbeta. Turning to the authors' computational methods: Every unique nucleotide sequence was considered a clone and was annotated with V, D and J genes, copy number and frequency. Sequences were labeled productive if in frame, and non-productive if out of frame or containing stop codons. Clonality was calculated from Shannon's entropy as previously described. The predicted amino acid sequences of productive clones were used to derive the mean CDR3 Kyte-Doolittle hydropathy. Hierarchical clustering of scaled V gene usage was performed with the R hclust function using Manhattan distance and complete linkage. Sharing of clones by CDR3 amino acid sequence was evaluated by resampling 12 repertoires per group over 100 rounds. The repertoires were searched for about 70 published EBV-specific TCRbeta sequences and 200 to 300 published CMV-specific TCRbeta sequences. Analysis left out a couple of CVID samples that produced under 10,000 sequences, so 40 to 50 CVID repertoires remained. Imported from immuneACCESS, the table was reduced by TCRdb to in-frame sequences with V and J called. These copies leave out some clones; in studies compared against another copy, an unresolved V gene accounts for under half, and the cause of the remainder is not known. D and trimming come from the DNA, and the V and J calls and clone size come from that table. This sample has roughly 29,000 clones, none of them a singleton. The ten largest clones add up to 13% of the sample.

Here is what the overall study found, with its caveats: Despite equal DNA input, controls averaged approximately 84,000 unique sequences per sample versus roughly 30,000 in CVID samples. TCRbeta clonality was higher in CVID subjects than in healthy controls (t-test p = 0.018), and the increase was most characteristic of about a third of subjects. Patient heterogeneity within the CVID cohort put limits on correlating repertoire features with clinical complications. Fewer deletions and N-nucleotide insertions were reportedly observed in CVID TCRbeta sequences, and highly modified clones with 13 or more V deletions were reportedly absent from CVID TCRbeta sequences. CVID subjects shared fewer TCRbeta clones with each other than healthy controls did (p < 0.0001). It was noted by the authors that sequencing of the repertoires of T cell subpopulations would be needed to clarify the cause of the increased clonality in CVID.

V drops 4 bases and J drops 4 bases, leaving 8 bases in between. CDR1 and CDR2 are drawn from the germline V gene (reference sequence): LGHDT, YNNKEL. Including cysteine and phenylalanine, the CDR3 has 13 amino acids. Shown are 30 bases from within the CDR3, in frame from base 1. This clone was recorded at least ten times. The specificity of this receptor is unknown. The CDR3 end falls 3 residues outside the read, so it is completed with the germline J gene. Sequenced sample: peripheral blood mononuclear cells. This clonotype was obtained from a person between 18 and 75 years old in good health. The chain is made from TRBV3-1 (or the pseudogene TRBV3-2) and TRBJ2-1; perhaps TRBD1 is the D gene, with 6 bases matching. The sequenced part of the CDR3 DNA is TGTGCCAGCAGCCTAGGGGGTTACAATGAG. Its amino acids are CASSLGGYNE. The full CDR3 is CASSLGGYNEQFF.